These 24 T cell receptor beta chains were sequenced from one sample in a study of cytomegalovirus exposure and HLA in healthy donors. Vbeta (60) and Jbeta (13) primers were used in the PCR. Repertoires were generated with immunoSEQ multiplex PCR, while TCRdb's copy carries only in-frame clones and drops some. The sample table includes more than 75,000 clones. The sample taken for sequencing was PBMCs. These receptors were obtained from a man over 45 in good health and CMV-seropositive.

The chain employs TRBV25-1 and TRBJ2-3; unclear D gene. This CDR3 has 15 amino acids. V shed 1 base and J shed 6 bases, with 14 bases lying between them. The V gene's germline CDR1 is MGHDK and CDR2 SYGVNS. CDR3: CASSEFKTTSDTQYF. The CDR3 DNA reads TGTGCCAGCAGTGAATTTAAGACAACCTCGGATACGCAGTATTTT.

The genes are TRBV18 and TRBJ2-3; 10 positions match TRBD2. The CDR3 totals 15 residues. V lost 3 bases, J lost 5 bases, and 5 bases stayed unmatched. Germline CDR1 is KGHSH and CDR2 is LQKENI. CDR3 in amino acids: CASSPPSGRRDTQYF. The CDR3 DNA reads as TGTGCCAGCTCACCTCCTAGCGGGAGAAGAGATACGCAGTATTTT.

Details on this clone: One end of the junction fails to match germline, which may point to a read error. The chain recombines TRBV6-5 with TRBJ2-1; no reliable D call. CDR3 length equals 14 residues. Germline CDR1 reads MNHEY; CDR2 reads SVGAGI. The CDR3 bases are TGTGTCAGCAGGCGGCAGAGGAAATACAATGAGCAGTTCTTC. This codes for CVSRRQRKYNEQFF.

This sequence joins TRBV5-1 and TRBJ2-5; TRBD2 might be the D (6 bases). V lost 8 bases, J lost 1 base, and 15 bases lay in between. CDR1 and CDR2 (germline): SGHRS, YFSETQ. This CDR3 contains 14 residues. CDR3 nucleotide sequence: TGCGCCAGTAGCGAGGGCGGGATCCAAGAGACCCAGTACTTC. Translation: CASSEGGIQETQYF. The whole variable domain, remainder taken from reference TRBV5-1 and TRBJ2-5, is KAGVTQTPRYLIKTRGQQVTLSCSPISGHRSVSWYQQTPGQGLQFLFEYFSETQRNKGNFPGRFSGRQFSNSRSEMNVSTLELGDSALYLCASSEGGIQETQYFGPGTRLLVL.

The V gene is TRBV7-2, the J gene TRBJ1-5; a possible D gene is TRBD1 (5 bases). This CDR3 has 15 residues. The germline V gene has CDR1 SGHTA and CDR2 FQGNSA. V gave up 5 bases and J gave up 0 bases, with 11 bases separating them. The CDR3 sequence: CASSPTGYSNQPQHF. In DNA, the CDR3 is TGTGCCAGCAGCCCCACAGGCTATAGCAATCAGCCCCAGCATTTT.

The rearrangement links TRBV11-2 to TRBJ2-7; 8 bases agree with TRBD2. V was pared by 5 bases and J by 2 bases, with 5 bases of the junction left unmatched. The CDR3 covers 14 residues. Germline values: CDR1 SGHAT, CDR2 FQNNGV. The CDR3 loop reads CASSPGGAAYEQYV. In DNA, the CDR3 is TGTGCCAGCAGCCCGGGGGGGGCCGCCTACGAGCAGTACGTC.

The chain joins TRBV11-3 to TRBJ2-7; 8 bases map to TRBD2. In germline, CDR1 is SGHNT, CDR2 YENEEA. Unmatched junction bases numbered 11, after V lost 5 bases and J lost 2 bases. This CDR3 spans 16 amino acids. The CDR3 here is CASSLLRNSGAYEQYV. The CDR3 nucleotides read TGTGCCAGCAGCCTGTTACGGAATAGCGGGGCCTACGAGCAGTACGTC.

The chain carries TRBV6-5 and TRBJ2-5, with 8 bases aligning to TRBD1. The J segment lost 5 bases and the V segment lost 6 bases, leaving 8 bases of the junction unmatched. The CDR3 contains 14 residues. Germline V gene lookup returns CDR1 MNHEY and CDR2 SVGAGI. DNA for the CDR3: TGTGCCAGCAGGACAGGGGCTAATACGGAGACCCAGTACTTC. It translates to CASRTGANTETQYF.

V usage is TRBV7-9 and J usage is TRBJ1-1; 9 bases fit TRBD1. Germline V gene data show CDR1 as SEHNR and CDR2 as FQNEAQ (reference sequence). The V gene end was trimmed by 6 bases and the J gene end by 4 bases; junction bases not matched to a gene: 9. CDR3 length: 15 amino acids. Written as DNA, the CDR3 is TGTGCCAGCAGTCAAATCCGGGACAGGGTCACTGAAGCTTTCTTT. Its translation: CASSQIRDRVTEAFF.

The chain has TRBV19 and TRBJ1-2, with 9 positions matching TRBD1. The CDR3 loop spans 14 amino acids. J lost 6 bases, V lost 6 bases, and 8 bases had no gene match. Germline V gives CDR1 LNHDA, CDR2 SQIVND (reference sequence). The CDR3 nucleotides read TGTGCCAGTAGCCCAGACAGGGGGATGGATGGCTACACCTTC. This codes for CASSPDRGMDGYTF.

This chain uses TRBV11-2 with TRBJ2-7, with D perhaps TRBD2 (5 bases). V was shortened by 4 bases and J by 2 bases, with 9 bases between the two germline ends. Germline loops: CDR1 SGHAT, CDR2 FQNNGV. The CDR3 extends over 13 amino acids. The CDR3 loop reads CASSSGRTYEQYV. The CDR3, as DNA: TGTGCCAGCAGCTCTGGGAGAACCTACGAGCAGTACGTC.

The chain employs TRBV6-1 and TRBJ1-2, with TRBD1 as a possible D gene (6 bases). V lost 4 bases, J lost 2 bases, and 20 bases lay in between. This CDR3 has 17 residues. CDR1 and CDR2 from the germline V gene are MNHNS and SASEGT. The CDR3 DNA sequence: TGTGCCAGCAGTGGGCAGAGAACAGGGTTGTCGAACTATGGCTACACCTTC. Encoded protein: CASSGQRTGLSNYGYTF.

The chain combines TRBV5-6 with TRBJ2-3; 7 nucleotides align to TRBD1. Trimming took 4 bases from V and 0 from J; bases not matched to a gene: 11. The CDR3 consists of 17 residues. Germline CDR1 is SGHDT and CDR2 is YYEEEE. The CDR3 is CASSRRTGGLSTDTQYF. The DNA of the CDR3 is TGTGCCAGCAGCCGTAGGACAGGCGGTCTTAGCACAGATACGCAGTATTTT. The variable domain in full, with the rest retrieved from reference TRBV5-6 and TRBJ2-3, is DAGVTQSPTHLIKTRGQQVTLRCSPKSGHDTVSWYQQALGQGPQFIFQYYEEEERQRGNFPDRFSGHQFPNYSSELNVNALLLGDSALYLCASSRRTGGLSTDTQYFGPGTRLTVL.

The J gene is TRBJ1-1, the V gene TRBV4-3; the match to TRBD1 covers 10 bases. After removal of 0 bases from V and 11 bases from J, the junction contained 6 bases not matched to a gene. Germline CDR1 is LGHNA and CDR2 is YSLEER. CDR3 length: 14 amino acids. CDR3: CASSQDGQGGTAFF. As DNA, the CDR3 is TGCGCCAGCAGCCAAGATGGACAGGGGGGAACGGCTTTCTTT.

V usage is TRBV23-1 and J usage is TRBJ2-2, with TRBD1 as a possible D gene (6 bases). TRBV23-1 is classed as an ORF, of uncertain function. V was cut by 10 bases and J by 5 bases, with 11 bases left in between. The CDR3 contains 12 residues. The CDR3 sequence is CAISGVTGELFF. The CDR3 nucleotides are TGCGCCATTTCAGGGGTGACCGGGGAGCTGTTTTTT.

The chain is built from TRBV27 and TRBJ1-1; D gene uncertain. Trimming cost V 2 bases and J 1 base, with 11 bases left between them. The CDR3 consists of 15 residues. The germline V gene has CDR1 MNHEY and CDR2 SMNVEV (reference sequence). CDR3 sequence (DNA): TGTGCCAGCAGTTTAAATCCAGGTAGGAACACTGAAGCTTTCTTT. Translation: CASSLNPGRNTEAFF.

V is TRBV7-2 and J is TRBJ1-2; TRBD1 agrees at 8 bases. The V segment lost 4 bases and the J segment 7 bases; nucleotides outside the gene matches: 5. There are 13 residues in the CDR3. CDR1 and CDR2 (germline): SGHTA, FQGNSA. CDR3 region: CASSWDRIAGYTF. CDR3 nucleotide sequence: TGTGCCAGCAGCTGGGACAGGATCGCTGGCTACACCTTC.

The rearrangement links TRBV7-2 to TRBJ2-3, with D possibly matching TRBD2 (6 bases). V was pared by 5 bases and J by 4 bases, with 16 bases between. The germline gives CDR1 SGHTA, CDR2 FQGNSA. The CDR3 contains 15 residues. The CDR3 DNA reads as TGTGCCAGCAGCCCGGGACTGTCTGAGTCAGATACGCAGTATTTT. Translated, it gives CASSPGLSESDTQYF. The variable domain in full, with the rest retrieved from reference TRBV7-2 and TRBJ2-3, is GAGVSQSPSNKVTEKGKDVELRCDPISGHTALYWYRQSLGQGLEFLIYFQGNSAPDKSGLPSDRFSAERTGGSVSTLTIQRTQQEDSAVYLCASSPGLSESDTQYFGPGTRLTVL.

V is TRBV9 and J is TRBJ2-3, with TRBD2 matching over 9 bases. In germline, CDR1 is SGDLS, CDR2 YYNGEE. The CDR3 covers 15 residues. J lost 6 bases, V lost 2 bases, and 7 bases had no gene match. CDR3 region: CASSVRGGRLDTQYF. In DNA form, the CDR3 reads TGTGCCAGCAGCGTGCGGGGGGGTAGGCTTGATACGCAGTATTTT.

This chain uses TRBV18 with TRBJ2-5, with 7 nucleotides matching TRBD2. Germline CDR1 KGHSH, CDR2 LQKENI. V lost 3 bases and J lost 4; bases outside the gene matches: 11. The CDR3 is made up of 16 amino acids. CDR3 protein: CASSPGRAGAAETQYF. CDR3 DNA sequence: TGTGCCAGCTCACCTGGTCGGGCGGGAGCGGCAGAGACCCAGTACTTC.

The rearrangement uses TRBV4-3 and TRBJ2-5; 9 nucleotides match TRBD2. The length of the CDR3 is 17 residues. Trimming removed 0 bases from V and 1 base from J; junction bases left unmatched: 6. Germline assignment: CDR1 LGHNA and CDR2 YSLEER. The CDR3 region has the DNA TGCGCCAGCAGCCAAGATCTGAGACTAGCGGCCCAAGAGACCCAGTACTTC. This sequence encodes CASSQDLRLAAQETQYF.

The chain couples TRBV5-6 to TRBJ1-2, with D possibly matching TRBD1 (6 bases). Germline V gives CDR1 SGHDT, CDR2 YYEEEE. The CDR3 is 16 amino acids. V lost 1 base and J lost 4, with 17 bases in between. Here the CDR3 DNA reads TGTGCCAGCAGCTTGTATAGCACGACAGGAGGCTATGGCTACACCTTC. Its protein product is CASSLYSTTGGYGYTF.

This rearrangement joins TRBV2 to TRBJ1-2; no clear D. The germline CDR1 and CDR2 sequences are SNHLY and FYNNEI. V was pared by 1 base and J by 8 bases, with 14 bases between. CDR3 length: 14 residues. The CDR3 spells CASSEVLEVGGYTF. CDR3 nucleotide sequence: TGTGCCAGCAGTGAAGTGTTGGAGGTGGGGGGCTACACCTTC.

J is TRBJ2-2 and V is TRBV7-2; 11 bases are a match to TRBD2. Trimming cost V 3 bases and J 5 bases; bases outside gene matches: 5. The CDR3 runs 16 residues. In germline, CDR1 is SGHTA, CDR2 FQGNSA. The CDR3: CASSLTSGVGTGELFF. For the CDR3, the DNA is TGTGCCAGCAGCTTGACTAGCGGGGTGGGGACCGGGGAGCTGTTTTTT.